Listed below are T cell receptor beta chains from one sample, sequenced in a study of T cells in Graves' hyperthyroidism and ophthalmopathy. TCRdb passed the multiplex PCR reads through MiXCR, listing each CDR3 protein once. The table has about 360,000 distinct CDR3 sequences, approximately 13% seen once. Sequenced material: blood. These TCRs come from a woman younger than 30 with Graves' hyperthyroidism. CDR3s include the opening cysteine and the closing phenylalanine or tryptophan. The D gene is left open where the match is weak. Expanded clones get a size class; other rows say once, few or many, or leave the size out.

d_call,j_call,v_call,clone_size,cdr3_aa,cdr3_nt
-,TRBJ1-2,TRBV19,many,CASSIVWAEDYGYTF,TGTGCCAGTAGTATCGTTTGGGCCGAGGACTATGGCTACACCTTC
-,TRBJ2-3,TRBV29-1,-,CSVVLVFGPDTQYF,TGCAGCGTTGTACTCGTATTCGGGCCAGATACGCAGTATTTT
-,TRBJ1-2,TRBV29-1,many,CSVEVGREVGYGYTF,TGCAGCGTTGAGGTTGGCAGGGAAGTTGGCTATGGCTACACCTTC
TRBD2,TRBJ2-1,TRBV11-3,many,CASSPGTSGASSYNEQFF,TGTGCCAGCAGTCCCGGGACTAGCGGAGCAAGCTCCTACAATGAGCAGTTCTTC
TRBD1,TRBJ2-7,TRBV28,many,CASSLYRDRAYEQYF,TGTGCCAGCAGTTTATATCGGGACAGGGCCTACGAGCAGTACTTC
TRBD1,TRBJ1-2,TRBV28,many,CASSTWTGEVGYTF,TGTGCCAGCAGTACCTGGACAGGGGAAGTGGGCTACACCTTC
TRBD1,TRBJ1-2,TRBV19,-,CASSPGTGRGYGYTF,TGTGCCAGTAGTCCCGGGACAGGAAGAGGCTATGGCTACACCTTC
-,TRBJ1-2,TRBV3-1,many,CASSHGGADYGYTF,TGTGCCAGCAGCCATGGGGGGGCGGACTATGGCTACACCTTC
-,TRBJ2-7,TRBV27,many,CASSLGPNPFYEQYF,TGTGCCAGCAGTTTGGGTCCGAATCCCTTCTACGAGCAGTACTTC
-,TRBJ2-7,TRBV19,few,CASSMRLILGDKQYF,TGTGCCAGTAGTATGCGACTCATCCTGGGTGACAAGCAGTACTTC
-,TRBJ2-5,TRBV19,many,CASTDRTTSGETQYF,TGTGCCAGTACCGATCGGACAACCTCGGGGGAGACCCAGTACTTC
-,TRBJ1-2,TRBV9,many,CASSVGVGVIYGYTF,TGTGCCAGCAGCGTAGGGGTGGGGGTGATCTATGGCTACACCTTC
TRBD2,TRBJ2-5,TRBV6-1,-,CASPKTSGVSQETQYF,TGTGCCAGCCCCAAGACTAGCGGGGTTTCTCAAGAGACCCAGTACTTC
TRBD1,TRBJ2-7,TRBV5-1,many,CASSSNAGTGYEQYF,TGCGCCAGCAGCTCAAACGCCGGGACAGGCTACGAGCAGTACTTC
-,TRBJ2-2,TRBV5-1,once,CASSRDGLNTGELFF,TGCGCCAGCAGCCGGGACGGTTTAAACACCGGGGAGCTGTTTTTT
-,TRBJ2-1,TRBV12-3/TRBV12-4,-,CASSPDYNEQFF,TGTGCCAGCAGTCCCGACTACAATGAGCAGTTCTTC
-,TRBJ2-2,TRBV12-3/TRBV12-4,many,CASSPDRGTGELFF,TGTGCCAGCAGTCCGGACCGGGGCACCGGGGAGCTGTTTTTT
-,TRBJ2-5,TRBV9,few,CASSPEDTVRETQYF,TGTGCCAGCAGCCCGGAGGACACTGTGCGGGAGACCCAGTACTTC
TRBD1,TRBJ1-1,TRBV12-3/TRBV12-4,few,CASRLQGARTEAFF,TGTGCCAGCCGACTACAGGGGGCGCGTACTGAAGCTTTCTTT
-,TRBJ2-1,TRBV27,few,CASKGLAWGENEQFF,TGTGCCAGCAAAGGGTTGGCCTGGGGGGAAAATGAGCAGTTCTTC
-,TRBJ2-2,TRBV11-1,many,CASSFKLGYERRNTGELFF,TGTGCCAGCAGCTTTAAGTTGGGGTACGAGCGGAGGAACACCGGGGAGCTGTTTTTT
-,TRBJ1-2,TRBV5-1,-,CASSLVSGDAYGYTF,TGCGCCAGCAGCTTGGTATCCGGGGATGCCTATGGCTACACCTTC